Below, 22 T cell receptor beta chains from the same sample are listed, as sequenced in a study of cytomegalovirus exposure and HLA in healthy donors (dated by TCRdb to the late 2010s). Library method: the immunoSEQ multiplex PCR assay. A mixture of 60 forward primers for TCR Vbeta segments and 13 reverse primers for TCR Jbeta segments was used in the multiplex PCR. The clones in this table, taken by TCRdb from immuneACCESS, are in-frame only. Not every clone is retained; where verified, under half of the shortfall comes from an unresolved V gene, and the cause of the rest is unknown. The sample data list just over 95,000 clones, and about 78% of these were observed just once. Over 3.5% of the sample is taken by the ten largest. The source material was PBMCs. The receptors derive from a woman aged 35 to 49 in good health and CMV-seropositive.

The chain links TRBV5-1 to TRBJ2-1, with 11 bases identical to TRBD2. V gave up 0 bases and J gave up 5 bases; unmatched junction bases: 7. Germline V gene sequence: CDR1 SGHRS, CDR2 YFSETQ. This CDR3 region has 17 residues. Here the CDR3 DNA reads TGCGCCAGCAGCTTGGTGCTAGCGGGAGGTTACGACAATGAGCAGTTCTTC. Translating it yields CASSLVLAGGYDNEQFF.

The gene calls are TRBV29-1 and TRBJ2-5, with TRBD2 identical over 7 bases. Judging by the DNA end, TRBJ2-7 fits better; the J call may be wrong. Germline V gene lookup returns CDR1 SQVTM and CDR2 ANQGSEA. The CDR3 has 15 amino acids. This CDR3 reads CSVEGVAGGNYEQYF. In DNA form, the CDR3 reads TGCAGCGTTGAAGGGGTAGCGGGCGGTAATTACGAGCAGTACTTC.

The V call is TRBV5-1, the J call TRBJ2-1, with TRBD2 identical over 10 bases. Germline V CDR1 and CDR2: SGHRS, YFSETQ. The CDR3 covers 12 residues. Trimming cost V 4 bases and J 10 bases; bases outside gene matches: 2. The CDR3 region is CASSLSGREQFF. CDR3 bases: TGCGCCAGCAGCCTTAGCGGGAGGGAGCAGTTCTTC.

This clone has only a few counts. The chain recombines TRBV6-1 with TRBJ2-3, with 7 bases that match TRBD2. This CDR3 region has 16 residues. Trimming at V came to 2 bases and at J to 5 bases, leaving 10 bases not matched to a gene. CDR1 is MNHNS, CDR2 SASEGT, per germline. CDR3 region: CASSELAGERGDTQYF. As DNA, the CDR3 is TGTGCCAGCAGTGAACTCGCGGGAGAACGGGGAGATACGCAGTATTTT.

The rearrangement uses TRBV7-9 and TRBJ1-1, with 9 bases lining up with TRBD1. Germline V CDR1 and CDR2: SEHNR, FQNEAQ (reference sequence). The CDR3 spans 19 residues. Trimming removed 5 bases from V and 3 bases from J; junction bases left unmatched: 19. The CDR3 sequence is CASSNEKQQGARVDTEAFF. CDR3 bases: TGTGCCAGCAGCAACGAGAAACAACAGGGGGCGCGGGTTGACACTGAAGCTTTCTTT.

Concerning this clone itself: Other DNA sequences from this sample encode an identical CDR3 as well. This chain uses TRBV5-1 with TRBJ2-7, with 11 bases aligning to TRBD2. Germline values: CDR1 SGHRS, CDR2 YFSETQ. This CDR3 comprises 14 residues. With 4 bases clipped from V and 3 bases from J, the junction kept 3 bases outside the gene matches. The CDR3 loop is CASSLAGGGYEQYF. CDR3 DNA sequence: TGCGCCAGCAGCCTAGCGGGAGGTGGCTACGAGCAGTACTTC.

As concerns this clone: The sample carries other DNA sequences with the same CDR3. The V call is TRBV4-2, the J call TRBJ2-1; TRBD2 is a possible D gene (5 bases). Germline V gene data show CDR1 as LGHNA and CDR2 as YNFKEQ. The CDR3 has 14 amino acids. V lost 1 base to trimming and J lost 5 bases, with 9 bases between them. The CDR3 protein is CASSQVLADNEQFF. The CDR3 nucleotides read TGTGCCAGCAGCCAAGTGCTAGCCGACAATGAGCAGTTCTTC.

The J gene is TRBJ1-3, the V gene TRBV4-1, with D hard to call. The CDR3 runs to 14 residues. The germline CDR1 and CDR2 sequences are MGHRA and YSYEKL. V gave up 1 base and J gave up 9 bases, with 13 bases separating them. The CDR3 DNA reads as TGCGCCAGCAGCCAAGGACTCCTAGAAAGCACCATATATTTT. This sequence encodes CASSQGLLESTIYF.

The genes are TRBV25-1 and TRBJ1-4, with 9 bases identical to TRBD1. CDR3 size: 15 residues. V lost 6 bases to trimming and J lost 4 bases; unmatched junction nucleotides: 6. The germline V gene has CDR1 MGHDK and CDR2 SYGVNS. The CDR3 coding sequence is TGTGCCAGCAGACAACAGGGGGCGTTTAATGAAAAACTGTTTTTT. Encoded protein: CASRQQGAFNEKLFF.

The chain employs TRBV19 and TRBJ1-1, with D possibly being TRBD1 (6 bases). CDR3 size: 13 residues. V was cut by 4 bases and J by 3 bases, with 9 bases left in between. Germline V gene lookup returns CDR1 LNHDA and CDR2 SQIVND (reference sequence). The CDR3 bases are TGTGCCAGTAGTACAGGGGTGCACACTGAAGCTTTCTTT. Translating it yields CASSTGVHTEAFF.

V is TRBV28 and J is TRBJ2-2; 10 bases align to TRBD1. Germline V gene data show CDR1 as MDHEN and CDR2 as SYDVKM. The CDR3 is made up of 16 amino acids. V lost 4 bases to trimming and J lost 3 bases; unmatched junction nucleotides: 5. CDR3 in amino acids: CASSSLGQGHTGELFF. In nucleotides, the CDR3 is TGTGCCAGCAGTTCCCTGGGACAGGGGCACACCGGGGAGCTGTTTTTT.

The chain joins TRBV5-1 to TRBJ1-5; D is unresolved. V lost 4 bases and J lost 3, with 14 bases in between. The length of the CDR3 is 15 residues. CDR1 is SGHRS and CDR2 is YFSETQ in the germline V gene. CDR3 bases: TGCGCCAGCAGCCCGGATGGGCAGAACAATCAGCCCCAGCATTTT. Its translation: CASSPDGQNNQPQHF.

This chain joins TRBV29-1 and TRBJ2-1; no reliable D call. The germline gives CDR1 SQVTM, CDR2 ANQGSEA. CDR3 length: 12 amino acids. Trimming stripped 3 bases from V and 5 bases from J, with 8 bases between. The DNA for the CDR3 is TGCAGCGTTGACTCTACCCACAATGAGCAGTTCTTC. Its protein product is CSVDSTHNEQFF.

The chain uses TRBV28 and TRBJ2-3, with 9 positions matching TRBD1. J gave up 2 bases and V 7 bases, and 7 bases lay outside the gene matches. Looked up from germline, CDR1 is MDHEN and CDR2 is SYDVKM. This CDR3 has 15 residues. The CDR3 loop reads CASNLPQGATDTQYF. The CDR3 DNA is TGTGCCAGCAACCTACCACAGGGGGCCACAGATACGCAGTATTTT.

This clone was detected once. The V and J genes are TRBV10-2 and TRBJ2-5, with 7 nucleotides matching TRBD1. The J call may be mistaken, given a closer DNA end match to TRBJ2-7. This CDR3 comprises 13 residues. Germline CDR1 reads WSHSY; CDR2 reads SAAADI. The CDR3 nucleotides read TGCGCCAGCAGTGAACAGGGGTCCTACGAGCAGTACTTC. It specifies CASSEQGSYEQYF.

The chain couples TRBV19 to TRBJ2-1; D might be TRBD1 (5 bases). The V gene lost 6 bases and the J gene lost 4 bases, with 13 bases spanning the gap. This CDR3 contains 14 residues. Per the germline V gene, CDR1 is LNHDA and CDR2 is SQIVND (reference sequence). The CDR3 region has the DNA TGTGCCAGTAGGGGCGGACAACGATACAATGAGCAGTTCTTC. This translates into CASRGGQRYNEQFF.

This sequence joins TRBV19 and TRBJ1-1, with D perhaps matching TRBD1 (6 bases). Looked up from germline, CDR1 is LNHDA and CDR2 is SQIVND (reference sequence). The CDR3 length is 13 residues. V was trimmed by 5 bases and J by 7 bases, leaving 14 bases between them. The CDR3 bases are TGTGCCAGTAGTGCCACAGGGAGGGGTGAAGCTTTCTTT. Protein: CASSATGRGEAFF.

The rearrangement uses TRBV27 and TRBJ2-7, with TRBD2 as a possible D gene (5 bases). The V end was cut by 2 bases, the J end by 5 bases, with 10 bases between. The germline CDR1 and CDR2 sequences are MNHEY and SMNVEV (reference sequence). The CDR3 consists of 13 residues. CDR3 DNA sequence: TGTGCCAGCAGTTTAGGCAGGAGGAACGAGCAGTACTTC. It translates to CASSLGRRNEQYF.

The rearrangement uses TRBV5-4 and TRBJ2-1; 10 positions match TRBD2. CDR3 length: 19 residues. Looked up from germline, CDR1 is SGHNT and CDR2 is YYREEE (reference sequence). The V gene end was trimmed by 4 bases and the J gene end by 1 base; junction bases not matched to a gene: 14. In DNA, the CDR3 is TGTGCCAGCAGCACCAGCGGGAGGGTTCCTCGGGGGTCCTACAATGAGCAGTTCTTC. It specifies CASSTSGRVPRGSYNEQFF.

The V gene is TRBV2, the J gene TRBJ1-1; 9 nucleotides align to TRBD1. The CDR3 is 14 amino acids. Germline V gene sequence: CDR1 SNHLY, CDR2 FYNNEI. With 6 bases clipped from V and 0 bases from J, the junction kept 2 bases outside the gene matches. The CDR3 is CASRNRGLNTEAFF. In nucleotides, the CDR3 is TGTGCCAGCAGGAACAGGGGGCTGAACACTGAAGCTTTCTTT.

The chain combines TRBV4-1 with TRBJ2-1, with D perhaps matching TRBD1 (6 bases). The V gene's germline CDR1 is MGHRA and CDR2 YSYEKL. This CDR3 spans 15 amino acids. V dropped 4 bases and J dropped 0 bases, with 10 bases sitting between them. The CDR3 nucleotides are TGCGCCAGCAGCCTAGGACAGAGCTCCTACAATGAGCAGTTCTTC. Its translation is CASSLGQSSYNEQFF.

The chain employs TRBV28 and TRBJ2-3; TRBD2 aligns across 10 bases. The trim removed 5 bases at V and 2 bases at J, leaving 10 bases unmatched. This CDR3 region has 17 residues. Germline V lookup: CDR1 MDHEN, CDR2 SYDVKM. The CDR3 DNA reads as TGTGCCAGCAGTCGAATAGCGGGAGGCCAGCACACAGATACGCAGTATTTT. Its protein product is CASSRIAGGQHTDTQYF. The complete variable domain, with remaining parts taken from reference TRBV28 and TRBJ2-3, reads DVKVTQSSRYLVKRTGEKVFLECVQDMDHENMFWYRQDPGLGLRLIYFSYDVKMKEKGDIPEGYSVSREKKERFSLILESASTNQTSMYLCASSRIAGGQHTDTQYFGPGTRLTVL.